This is a list of T cell receptor beta chains from one sample in a study of T cell changes during pregnancy in multiple sclerosis. Assay used: immunoSEQ multiplex PCR; TCRdb lists only in-frame clones, some missing. The table records some 64,000 clones, roughly 90% of them present only once. Sequenced here: peripheral blood, sampled in the first trimester of pregnancy. Every receptor here comes from a female donor with multiple sclerosis, enrolled in a pregnancy study. Both conserved end residues are part of each CDR3. D genes are given only for firm matches. The listing skips clone size in some rows; elsewhere it reads once, few, many or a size class.

cdr3_nt cdr3_aa clone_size d_call j_call v_call
TGTGCCAGCAGCCCGACTAGCGGGAGTTTCACCGGGGAGCTGTTTTTT CASSPTSGSFTGELFF . TRBD2 TRBJ2-2 TRBV5-4
TGTGCCATCAGCCTGGCGGAGGGGGAGCAGTACTTC CAISLAEGEQYF . . TRBJ2-7 TRBV10-3
TGTGCCAGCCGACTAGGACAGGACTATGGCTACACCTTC CASRLGQDYGYTF . TRBD1 TRBJ1-2 TRBV6-1
TGCAGTGCTAGAGATAGGAGTTGGACTTTCTTC CSARDRSWTFF . . TRBJ2-1 TRBV20-1
TGTGCCAGCAGTCCCTCAGCGGGATCCTACAATGAGCAGTTCTTC CASSPSAGSYNEQFF medium-sized TRBD2 TRBJ2-1 TRBV6-5
TGTGCCAGCAGCCCAGGGATTAGCTCCTACAATGAGCAGTTCTTC CASSPGISSYNEQFF . . TRBJ2-1 TRBV9
TGTGCCTGGAGTGATTTACTAGCGGGATCTAGCTCCTACGAGCAGTACTTC CAWSDLLAGSSSYEQYF . TRBD2 TRBJ2-7 TRBV30
TGTGCCAGCAGCTTAGTCAACCCCCCTACAGGCCCCTATGGCTACACCTTC CASSLVNPPTGPYGYTF . . TRBJ1-2 TRBV7-9
TGTGCCAGTGTAACAGGGAACACCGGGGAGCTGTTTTTT CASVTGNTGELFF . . TRBJ2-2 TRBV6-4
TGTGCCAGCAGCTCCATGGAGAATGAGCAGTTCTTC CASSSMENEQFF . . TRBJ2-1 TRBV6-5
TGTGCCAGCAGCTTGGGACAGGGGGACTCCTACGAGCAGTACTTC CASSLGQGDSYEQYF . TRBD1 TRBJ2-7 TRBV27
TGTGCCAGCAGCTTAGCGGTAGTACTCCCTAACTATGGCTACACCTTC CASSLAVVLPNYGYTF . . TRBJ1-2 TRBV7-9
TGTGCCAGCAGTGAAACGGCTAGAAATGGAAACTCGAACGACGAGCAGTACTTC CASSETARNGNSNDEQYF . . TRBJ2-7 TRBV2
TGTGCCAGTAGTAACAGGGGGAGCTACGAGCAGTACTTC CASSNRGSYEQYF . TRBD1 TRBJ2-7 TRBV19
TGCGCCAGCAGCCAAGAAACAGGATTTCTCTACGAGCAGTACTTC CASSQETGFLYEQYF once . TRBJ2-7 TRBV4-3
TGTGCCAGCAGTGCACAGGGACACAATAATCAGCCCCAGCATTTT CASSAQGHNNQPQHF . . TRBJ1-5 TRBV2
TGCGCCAGCAGCTTGGAGGGCGGGAGACGCGAGCAGTACTTC CASSLEGGRREQYF once TRBD2 TRBJ2-7 TRBV5-1
TGTGCCAGCTCACCCATTGTTAATCAGCCCCAGCATTTT CASSPIVNQPQHF . . TRBJ1-5 TRBV18
TGTGCCAGTAGTATAGTTGGGGGGGCAGCCACCGGGGAGCTGTTTTTT CASSIVGGAATGELFF . . TRBJ2-2 TRBV19
TGTGCCAGTAGTTGGGGGAGGGCGAACACCGGGGAGCTGTTTTTT CASSWGRANTGELFF . TRBD2 TRBJ2-2 TRBV19
TGTGCCAGCACCCAGGGGGGAAACACCATATATTTT CASTQGGNTIYF . . TRBJ1-3 TRBV11-2
TGTGCCAGCCGCCTAGCTGCTCCTAGCACAGATACGCAGTATTTT CASRLAAPSTDTQYF . . TRBJ2-3 TRBV6-5
TGTGCCAGCAGCTTCGGGACTCCCGGCGGAAACACCATATATTTT CASSFGTPGGNTIYF . . TRBJ1-3 TRBV7-2
TGCAGCGTTGGGCAGGGGGCGTATGAGACCCAGTACTTC CSVGQGAYETQYF . TRBD1 TRBJ2-5 TRBV29-1
TGTGCCTGGAGTGTACGTCGGGGGGAGACCCAGTACTTC CAWSVRRGETQYF . . TRBJ2-5 TRBV30
TGCGCCAGCAGCTTACCACGGGGGGACACTGAAGCTTTCTTT CASSLPRGDTEAFF . . TRBJ1-1 TRBV5-1
TGTGCCAGCTCACCCCGCGGACTAGCGGGGATAAACACCGGGGAGCTGTTTTTT CASSPRGLAGINTGELFF . TRBD2 TRBJ2-2 TRBV18
TGTGCCAGCAGTTCAGAGACTAGCGGCAACTACAATGAGCAGTTCTTC CASSSETSGNYNEQFF . TRBD2 TRBJ2-1 TRBV28
TGTGCCAGCTCACCTTCTAAGATCTCCTACGAGCAGTACTTC CASSPSKISYEQYF once . TRBJ2-7 TRBV18
TGTGCCAGCAGCTCCCGACTAGCGTTTGGCACAGATACGCAGTATTTT CASSSRLAFGTDTQYF . TRBD2 TRBJ2-3 TRBV11-2
TGTGCCAGCAGCAAAATCCTTAAGGCAGGCGAATTATCCTACGAGCAGTACTTC CASSKILKAGELSYEQYF . . TRBJ2-7 TRBV21-1
TGTGCCAGCAGTTCCGGACGGGGAATCATGAACACTGAAGCTTTCTTT CASSSGRGIMNTEAFF once . TRBJ1-1 TRBV5-4
TGTGCCAGCTCACCACGCGGAATAGCGGGAGCTAATGAGCAGTTCTTC CASSPRGIAGANEQFF . TRBD2 TRBJ2-1 TRBV18
TGCGCCAGCAGCCAAGATCGACTAGCGGGACACACCGGGGAGCTGTTTTTT CASSQDRLAGHTGELFF . TRBD2 TRBJ2-2 TRBV4-3
TGTGCCAGCAGCTTGGACATAGCGGGAGTACCTACAGATACGCAGTATTTT CASSLDIAGVPTDTQYF . TRBD2 TRBJ2-3 TRBV11-3
TGCGCCAGCAGCCAAAACGGGTTAAACTATGGCTACACCTTC CASSQNGLNYGYTF . . TRBJ1-2 TRBV4-3
TGCGCCAGCAGCCAGTCAGGGCCCTACGAGCAGTACTTC CASSQSGPYEQYF . . TRBJ2-7 TRBV4-1
TGTGCCAGCTCACCCCTCGGGACTCCCAAAGATCAGCCCCAGCATTTT CASSPLGTPKDQPQHF . . TRBJ1-5 TRBV18
TGTGCCAGTAGGGCAGGGGGCTCGGGCACCGGGGAGCTGTTTTTT CASRAGGSGTGELFF . TRBD1 TRBJ2-2 TRBV19
TGTGCCAGTAGTATAGGACTAGCGGGAGGGGGTGAGCAGTTCTTC CASSIGLAGGGEQFF . TRBD2 TRBJ2-1 TRBV19
TGTGCCAGCACCATGGGGGGAAAACTGTTTTTT CASTMGGKLFF . . TRBJ1-4 TRBV6-6
TGTGCCAGCAGCTCCCCCCAGGGACAGGGTAACACCGGGGAGCTGTTTTTT CASSSPQGQGNTGELFF . TRBD1 TRBJ2-2 TRBV9
TGTGCCAGCAGGCCGCCGACACTTACCGGGGAGCTGTTTTTT CASRPPTLTGELFF . . TRBJ2-2 TRBV6-6
TGTGCCAGCAGTTACTTAGCGGGGGGAACCTACAATGAGCAGTTCTTC CASSYLAGGTYNEQFF . TRBD2 TRBJ2-1 TRBV6-5
TGTGCCAGTAGTATTAGGGGGGGGAGCTCTGGAAACACCATATATTTT CASSIRGGSSGNTIYF . . TRBJ1-3 TRBV19
TGCGCCAGCAGGCCGGGACTAGCGGGTTATGAGCAGTACTTC CASRPGLAGYEQYF few TRBD2 TRBJ2-7 TRBV5-1
TGTGCCAGCAGCTTATTTCAGGCGGGCTCCTACAATGAGCAGTTCTTC CASSLFQAGSYNEQFF . . TRBJ2-1 TRBV11-2
TGCGCCAGCAGCTTGGGAAACTCGCAACTCATAAGGACACAGAACACTGAAGCTTTCTTT CASSLGNSQLIRTQNTEAFF . . TRBJ1-1 TRBV5-1
TGTGCTAGTGGTGACCTAGCACCATACAATGAGCAGTTCTTC CASGDLAPYNEQFF . . TRBJ2-1 TRBV12-5
TGTGCCAGCATCAAGGGAATTAGCGGGAGAACAGATACGCAGTATTTT CASIKGISGRTDTQYF . TRBD2 TRBJ2-3 TRBV2